These 8 T cell receptor beta chains originate from one sample sequenced in a study of blood T cell repertoires in COVID-19 (dated by TCRdb to about 2020). Receptor libraries were prepared by the immunoSEQ multiplex PCR assay. Here the immuneACCESS table is served through TCRdb, limited to in-frame sequences with V and J called. Missing clones are a known gap in these copies; in checked studies unresolved V genes cover under half, and the rest lacks a known reason. In all, the sample holds 200,000 to 250,000 clones, and about 90% of those were seen once. The leading ten clones occupy over 0.75% of the sample. Input material: peripheral blood. Every receptor here comes from a man aged 55-75 years with COVID-19, enrolled during active disease.

CDR3 loop: CASSGSRSVPYEQYF. CDR3 DNA sequence: TGTGCCAGCAGTGGGAGTAGGAGCGTCCCCTACGAGCAGTACTTC. V gene TRBV2 combines with J gene TRBJ2-7; D unclear. V lost 4 bases, J lost 2 bases, and 15 bases lay in between. CDR3 size: 15 residues. Germline CDR1 SNHLY, CDR2 FYNNEI.

The chain uses TRBV7-3 and TRBJ2-1, with D tentatively TRBD2 (5 bases). The germline CDR1 and CDR2 sequences are SGHTA and FQGTGA. The V and J ends lost 5 bases and 0 bases respectively, with 11 bases between them. The CDR3 consists of 15 residues. This CDR3 reads CASSADSSSYNEQFF. The CDR3 DNA reads TGTGCCAGCAGCGCGGACTCTAGCTCCTACAATGAGCAGTTCTTC.

The chain has TRBV18 and TRBJ2-1; TRBD2 matches at 12 bases. This CDR3 has 16 amino acids. V trimming: 3 bases; J trimming: 3 bases; junction bases outside the gene matches: 3. Germline CDR1 is KGHSH and CDR2 is LQKENI. CDR3 residues: CASSPGGLAGYNEQFF. The CDR3 coding sequence is TGTGCCAGCTCACCCGGGGGACTAGCGGGCTACAATGAGCAGTTCTTC.

This rearrangement joins TRBV7-9 to TRBJ2-3, with TRBD2 matching over 14 bases. Germline loops: CDR1 SEHNR, CDR2 FQNEAQ (reference sequence). J gave up 5 bases and V 8 bases, and 15 bases lay outside the gene matches. This CDR3 has 18 residues. Here the CDR3 reads CASQQPAGTSGRVDTQYF. For the CDR3, the DNA is TGTGCCAGCCAACAACCCGCCGGGACTAGCGGGAGAGTAGATACGCAGTATTTT.

Regarding this clone: An end of the junction does not agree with germline; a read error may underlie this. The chain carries TRBV7-7 and TRBJ2-7; a weak D match, TRBD2 (6 bases). The CDR3 covers 13 residues. Germline V CDR1 and CDR2: SSHAT, FNYEAQ (reference sequence). As DNA, the CDR3 is TGTGCTAGCAGCTTATCCGGGGGTGGTGAGCAGTACTTC. Translation: CASSLSGGGEQYF. Filled out from reference TRBV7-7 and TRBJ2-7, the complete variable domain reads GAGVSQSPRYKVTKRGQDVTLRCDPISSHATLYWYQQALGQGPEFLTYFNYEAQPDKSGLPSDRFSAERPEGSISTLTIQRTEQRDSAMYRCASSLSGGGEQYFGPGTRLTVT.

This chain joins TRBV6-5 and TRBJ1-2, with TRBD1 as a possible D gene (6 bases). Trimming pared 0 bases from V and 4 bases from J, leaving 9 bases between. The CDR3 spans 14 residues. Germline-derived CDR1 and CDR2 are MNHEY and SVGAGI. This chain's CDR3 is CASSYSTGLYGYTF. CDR3 nucleotides: TGTGCCAGCAGTTACTCCACAGGGCTCTATGGCTACACCTTC.

The J gene is TRBJ2-1, the V gene TRBV9, with TRBD1 matching 8 bases. The CDR3 has 16 amino acids. The germline V gene encodes CDR1 SGDLS and CDR2 YYNGEE. V shed 0 bases, J shed 3 bases, and the junction held 5 bases outside the gene matches. The CDR3 region has the DNA TGTGCCAGCAGCGTAGGAGGACAGGGCTTCTACAATGAGCAGTTCTTC. It translates to CASSVGGQGFYNEQFF.

This chain uses TRBV28 with TRBJ1-2; 8 bases map to TRBD1. V lost 4 bases, J lost 2 bases, and 12 bases stayed unmatched. CDR1 and CDR2 from the germline V gene are MDHEN and SYDVKM. CDR3 length equals 17 residues. CDR3 nucleotide sequence: TGTGCCAGCAGTTCTCCCGCAGGGGGCGCGGTAAACTATGGCTACACCTTC. Translating gives CASSSPAGGAVNYGYTF.